This is a list of T cell receptor beta chains from one sample in a study of cytomegalovirus exposure and HLA in healthy donors. Produced via immunoSEQ multiplex PCR; TCRdb's table is partial and in-frame only. The sample includes more than 250,000 clones, around 90% of them seen just once. The sequenced sample consisted of PBMCs. These receptor sequences come from a woman aged 25 to 39 in good health and CMV-seropositive. Both conserved end residues are part of each CDR3. The D gene is left open where the match is weak. The size entry is marked missing in some rows and otherwise reads once, few, many or a size class.

abundance	v_gene	d_gene	j_gene	CDR3aa	CDR3nt
once	TRBV5-1	-	TRBJ2-5	CASSLGASKETQYF	TGCGCCAGCAGCTTGGGGGCATCCAAAGAGACCCAGTACTTC
-	TRBV6-4	-	TRBJ2-1	CASHCPQSFF	TGTGCCAGCCACTGCCCCCAAAGTTTCTTC
once	TRBV7-3	TRBD1	TRBJ2-7	CASSESGQGSYEQYF	TGTGCCAGCAGCGAATCGGGACAGGGATCCTACGAGCAGTACTTC
-	TRBV5-1	-	TRBJ1-1	CASSRGAAREAFF	TGCGCCAGCAGCCGTGGGGCGGCTCGTGAAGCTTTCTTT
-	TRBV15	TRBD1	TRBJ1-5	CATSTSRDRGNGNQPQHF	TGTGCCACCAGCACGTCCCGGGACAGGGGGAATGGCAATCAGCCCCAGCATTTT
-	TRBV9	TRBD2	TRBJ2-1	CASSAEAGLAKYNEQFF	TGTGCCAGCAGCGCCGAAGCGGGACTAGCGAAGTACAATGAGCAGTTCTTC
-	TRBV6-4	TRBD2	TRBJ2-3	CASSATSGGADTQYF	TGTGCCAGCAGTGCCACTAGCGGGGGGGCCGATACGCAGTATTTT
once	TRBV28	TRBD1	TRBJ1-2	CASSLRAGGNGYTF	TGTGCCAGCAGCTTGCGGGCAGGGGGTAATGGCTACACCTTC
-	TRBV30	TRBD2	TRBJ2-7	CAWGKLAGVGEQYF	TGTGCCTGGGGGAAACTAGCGGGAGTCGGCGAGCAGTACTTC
-	TRBV4-1	TRBD1	TRBJ2-7	CASSQNSGQVRHEQYF	TGCGCCAGCAGCCAAAACTCTGGACAGGTACGCCACGAGCAGTACTTC
-	TRBV7-9	-	TRBJ2-4	CASSSTAEAKNIQYF	TGTGCCAGCAGTTCTACAGCGGAAGCCAAAAACATTCAGTACTTC
-	TRBV9	-	TRBJ2-1	CASGGASGNEQFF	TGTGCCAGCGGGGGGGCTAGCGGCAATGAGCAGTTCTTC
-	TRBV5-3	TRBD1	TRBJ1-2	CARSRGPRQGESSNYGYTF	TGTGCCAGAAGCCGCGGACCGCGACAGGGAGAGAGTTCTAACTATGGCTACACCTTC
-	TRBV7-9	-	TRBJ1-6	CASSFLQVDSPLHF	TGTGCCAGCAGCTTTTTACAAGTAGACTCACCCCTCCACTTT
-	TRBV27	-	TRBJ2-5	CASSGYRDQETQYF	TGTGCCAGCAGTGGGTACAGGGACCAAGAGACCCAGTACTTC
-	TRBV6-1	-	TRBJ2-1	CGRVDEQFF	TGTGGCAGGGTCGATGAGCAGTTCTTC
-	TRBV9	-	TRBJ2-3	CASSVGPSADTQYF	TGTGCCAGCAGCGTAGGCCCATCGGCAGATACGCAGTATTTT
-	TRBV4-3	TRBD1	TRBJ1-2	CASSQDMRQGARNYGYTF	TGCGCCAGCAGCCAAGATATGAGACAGGGGGCGCGAAACTATGGCTACACCTTC
-	TRBV7-2	TRBD1	TRBJ1-2	CASSEISGTGLGYGYTF	TGTGCCAGCAGCGAAATCTCCGGGACAGGGTTGGGCTATGGCTACACCTTC
-	TRBV28	-	TRBJ2-7	CASSLPDRWYEQYF	TGTGCCAGCAGTCTCCCTGACCGGTGGTACGAGCAGTACTTC
-	TRBV13	TRBD1	TRBJ2-7	CASTLRITGGYDEQYF	TGTGCCAGCACCTTGAGGATAACAGGGGGCTATGACGAGCAGTACTTC
-	TRBV7-6	TRBD1	TRBJ2-7	CASSFRDSAYEQYF	TGTGCCAGCAGTTTCCGGGACAGCGCCTACGAGCAGTACTTC
-	TRBV15	-	TRBJ1-2	CATSRSLQHYGYTF	TGTGCCACCAGCAGATCCCTTCAACACTATGGCTACACCTTC
-	TRBV4-3	-	TRBJ2-7	CASSPRTAAYEQYF	TGCGCCAGCAGCCCTCGAACAGCAGCCTACGAGCAGTACTTC
-	TRBV27	TRBD1	TRBJ2-2	CASSYRDRSNTGELFF	TGTGCCAGCAGTTACCGGGACAGATCGAACACCGGGGAGCTGTTTTTT
-	TRBV28	TRBD2	TRBJ2-1	CASSFKTSGRGEQFF	TGTGCCAGCAGTTTCAAGACTAGCGGGAGGGGTGAGCAGTTCTTC
-	TRBV18	-	TRBJ1-2	CASSPRGGGYTF	TGTGCCAGCTCACCGCGGGGGGGAGGCTACACCTTC
-	TRBV7-9	-	TRBJ1-2	CASSLAGGPLNYGYTF	TGTGCCAGCAGCTTAGCAGGGGGGCCTCTTAACTATGGCTACACCTTC
-	TRBV7-3	-	TRBJ2-3	CASSLAPGVGAADTQYF	TGTGCCAGCAGCTTAGCCCCCGGAGTAGGGGCTGCAGATACGCAGTATTTT
once	TRBV4-3	-	TRBJ1-5	CASSRDMNQPQHF	TGCGCCAGCAGCCGGGACATGAATCAGCCCCAGCATTTT
once	TRBV28	-	TRBJ2-7	CASSLLHSLGGEQYF	TGTGCCAGCAGTTTACTGCACTCCCTCGGCGGCGAGCAGTACTTC
-	TRBV28	TRBD2	TRBJ2-2	CASSSYSGKSNTGELFF	TGTGCCAGCAGTTCTTATAGCGGGAAATCGAACACCGGGGAGCTGTTTTTT
-	TRBV27	TRBD1	TRBJ2-1	CASSLFRTGGGGEQFF	TGTGCCAGCAGTTTATTTCGGACAGGGGGAGGCGGTGAGCAGTTCTTC
-	TRBV7-2	TRBD2	TRBJ2-1	CASSFGAGGGNEQFF	TGTGCCAGCAGCTTCGGTGCGGGAGGAGGTAATGAGCAGTTCTTC
few	TRBV25-1	-	TRBJ1-1	CASTGTKNTEAFF	TGTGCCAGTACCGGGACTAAGAACACTGAAGCTTTCTTT
-	TRBV12-5	-	TRBJ2-1	CASGFEYNEQFF	TGTGCTAGTGGGTTTGAGTACAATGAGCAGTTCTTC
-	TRBV27	-	TRBJ2-5	CASSFRGETQYF	TGTGCCAGCAGTTTTCGTGGGGAGACCCAGTACTTC
-	TRBV28	-	TRBJ1-1	CASRLIMNTEAFF	TGTGCCAGCAGACTCATCATGAACACTGAAGCTTTCTTT
-	TRBV5-1	-	TRBJ2-1	CASSKGGGPGNEQFF	TGCGCCAGCAGCAAGGGCGGGGGCCCTGGGAATGAGCAGTTCTTC
few	TRBV18	-	TRBJ1-5	CASSPKGQAAQPQHF	TGTGCCAGCTCACCAAAGGGTCAGGCGGCTCAGCCCCAGCATTTT
-	TRBV25-1	-	TRBJ2-5	CASSESGALGETQYF	TGTGCCAGCAGTGAATCAGGGGCGCTCGGGGAGACCCAGTACTTC
-	TRBV7-7	-	TRBJ2-7	CASSLTQAYEQYF	TGTGCCAGCAGCTTAACACAGGCCTACGAGCAGTACTTC
-	TRBV15	-	TRBJ2-7	CRGPMGYEQYF	TGTAGGGGCCCCATGGGATACGAGCAGTACTTC
once	TRBV7-3	-	TRBJ2-7	CASSLHSSLPYEQYF	TGTGCCAGCAGCTTACATAGTAGCCTCCCCTACGAGCAGTACTTC
-	TRBV9	TRBD2	TRBJ2-3	CASSTRTSDVSTDTQYF	TGTGCCAGCAGCACAAGGACTAGTGACGTGAGCACAGATACGCAGTATTTT
once	TRBV9	-	TRBJ2-5	CASSVEWGLETQYF	TGTGCCAGCAGCGTCGAGTGGGGGCTGGAGACCCAGTACTTC
once	TRBV4-3	TRBD2	TRBJ2-1	CASSRRTRVDEQFF	TGCGCCAGCAGCCGAAGGACTAGAGTGGATGAGCAGTTCTTC
once	TRBV19	-	TRBJ1-2	CASSIGQAQDYGYTF	TGTGCCAGTAGTATAGGCCAGGCGCAAGACTATGGCTACACCTTC
few	TRBV7-3	TRBD1	TRBJ1-2	CASSPDRAYGYTF	TGTGCCAGCAGCCCGGACAGGGCTTACGGCTACACCTTC
-	TRBV27	-	TRBJ2-3	CASYTSGNSTDTQYF	TGTGCCAGCTATACATCCGGTAATAGCACAGATACGCAGTATTTT
-	TRBV11-2	-	TRBJ1-2	CASSPTGSRGDGYTF	TGTGCCAGCAGCCCTACAGGGTCCCGCGGCGATGGCTACACCTTC
-	TRBV7-3	-	TRBJ1-1	CASSPRGGTEAFF	TGTGCCAGCAGCCCAAGGGGCGGCACTGAAGCTTTCTTT
-	TRBV5-6	TRBD1	TRBJ1-5	CASSSTTGGAGQPQHF	TGTGCCAGCAGCTCCACGACAGGGGGCGCAGGTCAGCCCCAGCATTTT
-	TRBV2	-	TRBJ2-5	CASLGLVGETQYF	TGTGCCAGCTTAGGCTTAGTTGGCGAGACCCAGTACTTC
-	TRBV5-6	TRBD2	TRBJ2-7	CASSEGTSGYSYEQYF	TGTGCCAGCAGCGAAGGGACTAGCGGGTACTCCTACGAGCAGTACTTC